In this sample, the clone carrying this T cell receptor beta chain turned up a few times. Antigen: not known. TCRdb redid the calling of the 5' RACE reads with MiXCR, one entry per CDR3 protein. Here the sample spans around 340,000 distinct CDR3 sequences, 8.7% being singletons. Germline V gives CDR1 SGHTA, CDR2 FQGTGA. Trimming at V came to 5 bases and at J to 8 bases, leaving 11 bases not matched to a gene. The CDR3 has 16 amino acids. These data originate in a study of T cells after yellow fever vaccination. Study outcomes and limitations: In FACS-sorted repertoires, abundant clonotypes from the bulk population could appear as contaminants.

The sequencing here drew on PBMCs, taken on the day of the first yellow fever vaccination. The TCR originated in a man between 18 and 29 years old who received the YFV17D yellow fever vaccine. The gene calls are TRBV7-3 and TRBJ2-1, with 11 bases lining up with TRBD2. In DNA form, the CDR3 reads TGTGCCAGCAGCCAAACCCTAGCGGGGGGCCCGGATGAGCAGTTCTTC. Its translation: CASSQTLAGGPDEQFF.